The following is a TCR beta chain sequence with its context. Antigen specificity is unknown. Ineligible for inclusion were patients with other autoimmune diseases, uncontrolled infections, pregnancy or lactation. PBMCs were density-gradient isolated from about 9.6 ml fresh blood. This sample was taken from a study of Graves' ophthalmopathy and Graves' hyperthyroidism. Regarding the study as a whole: Detected in blood as well were most expanded thyroid clonotypes with frequency above 0.001.

V shed 8 bases and J 2 bases; nucleotides not matched to a gene: 7. This CDR3 comprises 13 residues. Germline values: CDR1 SQVTM, CDR2 ANQGSEA. RNA transcripts served as template for amplifying TCR beta CDR3 sequences. The first-round RT-PCR employed HTBI primers together with the Qiagen OneStep RT-PCR kit. A multiplex PCR was then performed as the second round. TCRdb recomputed calls from the multiplex PCR reads with MiXCR, one row per CDR3 protein. Of about 740,000 distinct CDR3 sequences in the sample, roughly 40% are singletons; the top ten hold roughly 45%. The receptor was isolated from an adult man with Graves' ophthalmopathy. The chain joins TRBV29-1 to TRBJ2-7; 9 positions agree with TRBD2. Sequenced: peripheral blood. In DNA, the CDR3 is TGCAGCTTGGCTAGCGGGGCGACCTACGAGCAGTACTTC. Translating gives CSLASGATYEQYF.